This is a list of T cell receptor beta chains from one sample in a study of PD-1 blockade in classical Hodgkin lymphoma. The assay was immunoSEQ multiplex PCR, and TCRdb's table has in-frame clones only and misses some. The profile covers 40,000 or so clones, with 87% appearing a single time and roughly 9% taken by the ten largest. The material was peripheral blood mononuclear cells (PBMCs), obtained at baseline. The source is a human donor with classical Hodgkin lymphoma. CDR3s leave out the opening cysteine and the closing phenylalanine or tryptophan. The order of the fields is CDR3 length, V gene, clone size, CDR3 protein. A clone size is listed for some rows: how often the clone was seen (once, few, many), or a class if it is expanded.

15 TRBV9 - TSSPVGHGTGLGEQY
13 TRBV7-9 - ASSFWWSSYNEQF
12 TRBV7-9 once ASSFVQGATEAF
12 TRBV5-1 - ASSLEADPYEQY
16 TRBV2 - ASRGDLYGDRVAQPQH
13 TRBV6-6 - ASSYSRAGDQPQH
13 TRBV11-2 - ASSSDRPTYNEQF
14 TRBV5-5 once ASSLGLIQVNEKLF
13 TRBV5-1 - ASSLEPGVQETQY
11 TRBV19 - ASSIEEWATQY
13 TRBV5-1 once ASSPGQAAPGELF